This is a list of T cell receptor beta chains from one sample in a study of response to subunit inactivated influenza vaccine. Using its own MiXCR run on the RT-PCR reads, TCRdb lists one record per CDR3 protein. The sample consists of around 160,000 distinct CDR3 sequences, about a tenth of them appearing once. Sequencing used non-naive T cells sorted from PBMCs, obtained 35 to 45 days after vaccination. The receptors originated from a man aged 50-59 years who received an inactivated influenza vaccine. Both conserved end residues are part of each CDR3. A D gene is named only where the DNA matches it firmly. A clone size is listed for some rows: how often the clone was seen (once, few, many), or a class if it is expanded.

>NA|TRBD2|TRBV10-3|TRBJ2-3
CAISDTSVGREGPTDTQYF
TGTGCCATCAGTGATACGAGCGTAGGGCGGGAGGGCCCCACAGATACGCAGTATTTT
>many|TRBD2|TRBV7-2|TRBJ2-3
CASSFGTSGGRLETQYF
TGTGCCAGCAGCTTTGGGACTAGCGGGGGGAGACTCGAGACGCAGTATTTT
>few|TRBD2|TRBV4-3|TRBJ2-4
CASSQEGTSGGAGSQNIQYF
TGCGCCAGCAGCCAAGAAGGGACTAGCGGGGGGGCCGGGTCACAAAACATTCAGTACTTC
>NA|TRBD1|TRBV30|TRBJ1-3
CAWTGTVSGNTIYF
TGTGCCTGGACCGGGACAGTCTCTGGAAACACCATATATTTT
>few|NA|TRBV24-1|TRBJ1-2
CATSDWDKFYGYTF
TGTGCCACCAGTGACTGGGACAAGTTCTATGGCTACACCTTC
>many|TRBD1|TRBV29-1|TRBJ2-5
CSVGRGLKETQYF
TGCAGCGTTGGAAGGGGGCTTAAAGAGACCCAGTACTTC
>few|NA|TRBV15|TRBJ2-5
CATSRDGSKETQYF
TGTGCCACCAGCAGAGACGGCAGTAAAGAGACCCAGTACTTC
>few|NA|TRBV30|TRBJ1-2
CAWTLWGSPNYGYTF
TGTGCCTGGACCCTATGGGGCAGTCCTAACTATGGCTACACCTTC
>many|TRBD2|TRBV27|TRBJ2-5
CASSSHMGLAGVQTQYF
TGTGCCAGCAGTTCCCACATGGGACTAGCGGGGGTGCAGACCCAGTACTTC
>few|TRBD1|TRBV24-1|TRBJ2-2
CATGSTTGTGNTGELFF
TGTGCCACCGGTTCTACCACCGGGACAGGAAACACCGGGGAGCTGTTTTTT
>few|NA|TRBV6-2/TRBV6-3|TRBJ2-2
CASSYMFGGDTGELFF
TGTGCCAGCAGTTACATGTTCGGGGGTGACACCGGGGAGCTGTTTTTT
>many|NA|TRBV7-2|TRBJ2-7
CASSPTRDGTREQYF
TGTGCCAGCAGCCCAACCCGGGACGGGACGAGGGAGCAGTACTTC
>many|TRBD2|TRBV11-2|TRBJ2-3
CASSFSTGLGTDTQYF
TGTGCCAGCAGCTTCTCCACGGGACTAGGCACAGATACGCAGTATTTT
>NA|NA|TRBV14|TRBJ2-7
CASSRSRGSLSYEQYF
TGTGCCAGCAGCCGAAGTAGGGGCAGCCTGTCCTACGAGCAGTACTTC
>few|NA|TRBV20-1|TRBJ1-5
CSASLRGQSNQPQHF
TGCAGTGCTAGTCTGAGGGGTCAGAGCAATCAGCCCCAGCATTTT
>few|NA|TRBV6-1|TRBJ1-2
CASSDQGMARAYYGYTF
TGTGCCAGCAGTGACCAGGGCATGGCAAGGGCCTACTATGGCTACACCTTC
>NA|TRBD2|TRBV7-7|TRBJ2-1
CASTPVASGSANEQFF
TGTGCCAGCACCCCGGTGGCTAGCGGGAGTGCTAATGAGCAGTTCTTC
>NA|NA|TRBV3-1|TRBJ2-5
CASSQRDKTQYF
TGTGCCAGCAGCCAAAGGGATAAGACCCAGTACTTC
>NA|NA|TRBV11-2|TRBJ2-5
CASSYSTSRETQYF
TGTGCCAGCTCCTACTCGACTAGTCGAGAGACCCAGTACTTC
>NA|NA|TRBV7-3|TRBJ2-1
CASSLNIAGEQFF
TGTGCCAGCAGCTTAAACATAGCAGGGGAGCAGTTCTTC
>few|NA|TRBV12-3/TRBV12-4|TRBJ2-5
CASTPLLEETQYF
TGTGCCAGCACCCCACTTCTAGAAGAGACCCAGTACTTC
>many|NA|TRBV7-2|TRBJ1-6
CASSLASGGLNSPLHF
TGTGCCAGCAGCTTAGCTTCAGGCGGACTAAATTCACCCCTCCACTTT
>NA|TRBD1|TRBV7-9|TRBJ2-7
CATQGVHEQYF
TGTGCCACTCAGGGGGTCCACGAGCAGTACTTC
>many|NA|TRBV10-3|TRBJ1-1
CAISEGRGFDTEAFF
TGTGCCATCAGTGAGGGCCGGGGGTTTGACACTGAAGCTTTCTTT
>NA|TRBD1|TRBV6-2/TRBV6-3|TRBJ1-1
CASTRTGGTRLGAFF
TGTGCCAGCACTAGGACAGGGGGCACCCGATTGGGGGCTTTCTTT
>NA|TRBD2|TRBV30|TRBJ2-3
CAWSRLAGSTDTQYF
TGTGCCTGGAGTCGGCTAGCGGGAAGCACAGATACGCAGTATTTT
>NA|NA|TRBV3-1|TRBJ2-6
CASSQGLSSGANVLTF
TGTGCCAGCAGCCAAGGTCTTAGCTCTGGGGCCAACGTCCTGACTTTC
>many|NA|TRBV6-5|TRBJ1-6
CASTKDYSPLHF
TGTGCCAGCACCAAGGACTATTCACCCCTCCACTTT
>many|NA|TRBV2|TRBJ2-7
CASKVGLITYEQYF
TGTGCCAGCAAAGTGGGACTTATTACCTACGAGCAGTACTTC
>many|NA|TRBV12-3/TRBV12-4|TRBJ2-1
CASRYSAGPNEQFF
TGTGCCAGCCGCTACTCGGCGGGCCCCAATGAGCAGTTCTTC
>NA|TRBD1|TRBV12-3/TRBV12-4|TRBJ2-7
CASSPGQGRTYEQYF
TGTGCCAGCAGCCCCGGACAGGGACGTACCTACGAGCAGTACTTC
>few|NA|TRBV12-3/TRBV12-4|TRBJ1-6
CATSNSYNSPLHF
TGTGCCACCTCTAACTCCTATAATTCACCCCTCCACTTT
>many|NA|TRBV7-9|TRBJ2-2
CASSSLRHTGELFF
TGTGCCAGCAGCTCATTAAGACACACCGGGGAGCTGTTTTTT
>few|NA|TRBV6-1|TRBJ2-5
CASSAWGRRGTQYF
TGTGCCAGCAGTGCCTGGGGTAGGAGGGGGACCCAGTACTTC
>few|NA|TRBV6-1|TRBJ1-2
CASSKGWGRGGNYGYTF
TGTGCCAGCAGTAAGGGCTGGGGGAGGGGAGGAAACTATGGCTACACCTTC
>many|NA|TRBV7-2|TRBJ2-5
CASILTRGETQYF
TGTGCCAGCATCCTAACTAGGGGGGAGACCCAGTACTTC
>many|TRBD1|TRBV19|TRBJ2-1
CASRRDRGMDEQFF
TGTGCCAGTAGGAGGGACAGGGGTATGGATGAGCAGTTCTTC
>NA|NA|TRBV5-1|TRBJ2-3
CASSSPTQNTQYF
TGCGCCAGCAGCTCCCCTACCCAAAATACGCAGTATTTT
>few|NA|TRBV6-1|TRBJ1-3
CASSEDGSGMAGNTIYF
TGTGCCAGCAGTGAAGATGGGTCGGGGATGGCTGGAAACACCATATATTTT
>few|TRBD1|TRBV7-8|TRBJ2-3
CASSAYRGQIGTDTQYF
TGTGCCAGCAGCGCCTACAGGGGGCAGATCGGCACAGATACGCAGTATTTT
>few|TRBD1|TRBV27|TRBJ1-5
CASRMTGSNQPQHF
TGTGCCAGCAGAATGACAGGGAGCAATCAGCCCCAGCATTTT
>NA|NA|TRBV7-2|TRBJ2-7
CASSSSGWEQYF
TGTGCCAGCAGCTCGTCCGGGTGGGAGCAGTACTTC
>few|NA|TRBV6-1|TRBJ2-7
CASSPGRTIFSYEQYF
TGTGCCAGCAGTCCGGGACGGACTATCTTCTCCTACGAGCAGTACTTC
>many|NA|TRBV11-2|TRBJ2-5
CASSLAFRGGETQYF
TGTGCCAGCAGCTTAGCCTTCCGGGGTGGAGAGACCCAGTACTTC
>many|NA|TRBV7-9|TRBJ1-1
CASSLGQANTEAFF
TGTGCCAGCAGCTTAGGGCAGGCGAACACTGAAGCTTTCTTT
>NA|TRBD1|TRBV6-1|TRBJ2-2
CASSTGQSNTGELFF
TGTGCCAGCAGTACGGGACAGTCTAACACCGGGGAGCTGTTTTTT
>few|NA|TRBV7-9|TRBJ2-1
CASSRGGPPYNEQFF
TGTGCCAGCAGCAGAGGGGGGCCTCCCTACAATGAGCAGTTCTTC
>many|NA|TRBV24-1|TRBJ2-3
CATSAGTWTDTQYF
TGTGCCACCAGCGCGGGAACTTGGACAGATACGCAGTATTTT
>NA|NA|TRBV7-9|TRBJ1-5
CASSSTGKQPQHF
TGTGCCAGCAGCTCCACAGGGAAACAGCCCCAGCATTTT
>many|NA|TRBV4-2|TRBJ2-5
CASSHGTNQETQYF
TGTGCCAGCAGCCACGGGACCAACCAAGAGACCCAGTACTTC
>few|NA|TRBV5-1|TRBJ2-5
CASSLAGGEQTQYF
TGCGCCAGCAGCTTGGCTGGGGGTGAGCAGACCCAGTACTTC
>few|TRBD1|TRBV7-8|TRBJ2-5
CASIQQTGGAETQYF
TGTGCCAGCATCCAACAGACAGGGGGCGCGGAGACCCAGTACTTC